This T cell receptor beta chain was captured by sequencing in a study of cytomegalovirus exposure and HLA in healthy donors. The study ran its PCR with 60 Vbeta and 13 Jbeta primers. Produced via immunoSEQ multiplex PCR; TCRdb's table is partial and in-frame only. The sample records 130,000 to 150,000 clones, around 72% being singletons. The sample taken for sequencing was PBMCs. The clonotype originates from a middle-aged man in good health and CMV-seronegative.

The CDR3 is CASSLTDRRSYGYTF. The CDR3 DNA reads TGTGCCAGCTCACTAACGGACAGGAGGAGCTATGGCTACACCTTC. This chain connects TRBV18 to TRBJ1-2; TRBD1 matches 7 bases. Trimming at V came to 4 bases and at J to 4 bases, leaving 9 bases not matched to a gene. CDR1 is KGHSH and CDR2 is LQKENI in the germline V gene. The CDR3 consists of 15 residues.